This T cell receptor beta chain derives from a study of blood T cells in healthy people across ages. With a J-beta primer mix and a sample-barcoded 5' primer, a second PCR ran 7 to 11 cycles. TCRdb used MiXCR to reprocess the 5' RACE reads, holding one entry per CDR3 protein. Of 1,300,000 or so distinct CDR3 sequences listed, roughly 64% are singletons. To note about this clonotype: What it binds is unknown.

Whole-study results and caveats: In older individuals, TCR beta diversity per million T cells was lower, falling roughly linearly with age.

The sequenced sample was blood. The sequence derives from a man between 18 and 35 years old in good health.

The CDR3 is CSAPRTSGSRGEQFF. For the CDR3, the DNA is TGCAGTGCTCCCAGGACTAGCGGGAGTCGGGGTGAGCAGTTCTTC. J is TRBJ2-1 and V is TRBV20-1; 13 bases match TRBD2. Losses at the gene ends were 5 bases for V and 9 bases for J; bases not matched to a gene: 10. This CDR3 contains 15 residues. Germline assignment: CDR1 DFQATT and CDR2 SNEGSKA (reference sequence).